Below are 19 T cell receptor beta chains sequenced from a single sample in a study of cytomegalovirus exposure and HLA in healthy donors. Sequencing was performed with immunoSEQ multiplex PCR; in TCRdb, only in-frame clones are kept and a portion is missing. This repertoire shows some 90,000 clones, about 83% found once; its top ten account for roughly 3.9%. The specimen sequenced was PBMCs. The origin of the receptors is a woman aged 30 to 39 in good health and CMV-seronegative.

The chain uses TRBV18 and TRBJ2-1; a possible D gene is TRBD1 (5 bases). This CDR3 contains 15 residues. The germline CDR1 and CDR2 sequences are KGHSH and LQKENI. Trimming removed 3 bases at V and 4 bases at J, with 13 bases between. The CDR3 here is CASSPRDGVYNEQFF. The CDR3 region has the DNA TGTGCCAGCTCACCCAGGGATGGGGTTTACAATGAGCAGTTCTTC.

The chain recombines TRBV28 with TRBJ1-1; TRBD1 matches 11 bases. The germline CDR1 and CDR2 sequences are MDHEN and SYDVKM. J was trimmed by 4 bases and V by 6 bases; bases with no gene match: 10. This CDR3 is built from 16 residues. CDR3 sequence (DNA): TGTGCCAGCAGCGACCAAGGACAGGGGGCTATCACTGAAGCTTTCTTT. Its protein is CASSDQGQGAITEAFF.

The CDR3 nucleotides are TGTGCCAGCAGCCTACAGGGGGGCTTGAACACTGAAGCTTTCTTT. It yields the protein CASSLQGGLNTEAFF. The V and J genes are TRBV7-3 and TRBJ1-1, with 8 positions matching TRBD1. Germline CDR1 and CDR2: SGHTA and FQGTGA. V shed 5 bases, J shed 0 bases, and the junction held 5 bases outside the gene matches. The CDR3 has 15 residues.

V and J are TRBV7-6 and TRBJ2-2, with 8 bases matching TRBD2. Germline trimming cut 2 bases from V and 6 bases from J; bases unmatched to any gene: 2. This CDR3 is built from 14 residues. The germline CDR1 and CDR2 sequences are SGHVS and FNYEAQ. The CDR3 region is CASSLPGGAGELFF. DNA for the CDR3: TGTGCCAGCAGCTTACCCGGGGGGGCCGGGGAGCTGTTTTTT.

V is TRBV10-3 and J is TRBJ2-3; 9 bases line up with TRBD1. The ends lost 10 bases at V and 2 bases at J; junction bases unmatched: 7. The length of the CDR3 is 14 residues. Germline V gene lookup returns CDR1 ENHRY and CDR2 SYGVKD. The CDR3 DNA follows: TGTGCCACCGGGGGGACAGGGTACACAGATACGCAGTATTTT. It codes for CATGGTGYTDTQYF.

The chain recombines TRBV5-1 with TRBJ2-7; 8 nucleotides align to TRBD2. This CDR3 spans 14 amino acids. The V gene's germline CDR1 is SGHRS and CDR2 YFSETQ. Trimming cost V 4 bases and J 5 bases; bases outside gene matches: 8. The CDR3 region is CASSISPREDEQYF. The DNA for the CDR3 is TGCGCCAGCAGCATTAGCCCGCGGGAGGACGAGCAGTACTTC.

J is TRBJ2-3 and V is TRBV10-3; D may be TRBD2 (7 bases). The CDR3 is 17 residues long. Trimming removed 0 bases at V and 4 bases at J, with 17 bases between. Germline V gives CDR1 ENHRY, CDR2 SYGVKD. The chain's CDR3 is CAISESVGGVSADTQYF. The DNA for the CDR3 is TGTGCCATCAGTGAGTCTGTAGGGGGGGTTTCCGCAGATACGCAGTATTTT.

This CDR3 reads CASSLSERRGTEAFF. The CDR3 nucleotides are TGTGCCAGCAGTTTATCGGAAAGGAGAGGCACTGAAGCTTTCTTT. V usage is TRBV27 and J usage is TRBJ1-1; D remains unclear. This CDR3 spans 15 amino acids. Between the trimmed V and J ends, which lost 0 bases and 4 bases, there was a span of 12 bases. The germline V gene encodes CDR1 MNHEY and CDR2 SMNVEV (reference sequence).

The rearrangement links TRBV18 to TRBJ2-7; TRBD1 matches 8 bases. This CDR3 is 16 amino acids long. The germline CDR1 and CDR2 sequences are KGHSH and LQKENI. The trim removed 3 bases at V and 6 bases at J, leaving 13 bases unmatched. The DNA for the CDR3 is TGTGCCAGCTCACCCGGGATTAGGACAGGGATTCCCGAGCAGTACTTC. It yields the protein CASSPGIRTGIPEQYF.

This chain uses TRBV7-8 with TRBJ2-7, with 10 bases identical to TRBD2. The CDR3 is 18 amino acids. Germline loops: CDR1 SGHVS, CDR2 FQNEAQ. Germline trimming cut 3 bases from V and 5 bases from J; bases unmatched to any gene: 16. The CDR3: CASSLSGASGRVFHEQYF. The CDR3 nucleotides read TGTGCCAGCAGCTTGAGTGGGGCTAGCGGGAGAGTCTTCCACGAGCAGTACTTC.

The V gene is TRBV7-8, the J gene TRBJ2-1, with 9 nucleotides matching TRBD1. The CDR3 runs 17 residues. CDR1 and CDR2 from the germline V gene are SGHVS and FQNEAQ. Germline trimming cut 5 bases from V and 9 bases from J; bases unmatched to any gene: 17. The CDR3: CASSVLAGTGPLGEQFF. DNA for the CDR3: TGTGCCAGCAGCGTCTTAGCCGGGACAGGGCCTCTCGGTGAGCAGTTCTTC. The variable domain in full, with the rest retrieved from reference TRBV7-8 and TRBJ2-1, is GAGVSQSPRYKVAKRGQDVALRCDPISGHVSLFWYQQALGQGPEFLTYFQNEAQLDKSGLPSDRFFAERPEGSVSTLKIQRTQQEDSAVYLCASSVLAGTGPLGEQFFGPGTRLTVL.

The rearrangement links TRBV15 to TRBJ1-1; unclear D gene. Germline V gives CDR1 LNHNV, CDR2 YYDKDF (reference sequence). This CDR3 has 14 residues. The germline V and J ends were trimmed by 4 bases and 6 bases, with 15 bases remaining between them. CDR3 amino acids: CATSKPSLGAEAFF. Written as DNA, the CDR3 is TGTGCCACCAGCAAACCCTCTCTGGGCGCTGAAGCTTTCTTT.

This sequence joins TRBV13 and TRBJ2-3; 8 bases are shared with TRBD2. Germline-derived CDR1 and CDR2 are PRHDT and FYEKMQ (reference sequence). This CDR3 spans 15 amino acids. The V gene end was trimmed by 5 bases and the J gene end by 1 base; junction bases not matched to a gene: 5. CDR3 loop: CASSPTGGGTDTQYF. The CDR3 DNA follows: TGTGCCAGCAGCCCCACGGGGGGGGGCACAGATACGCAGTATTTT.

The chain recombines TRBV12-5 with TRBJ1-5; D not resolved. Per the germline V gene, CDR1 is LGHNT and CDR2 is FRNRAP. V was clipped by 1 base and J by 6 bases, with 7 bases between them. This CDR3 is built from 13 residues. CDR3 sequence: CASGLAGIQPQHF. CDR3 DNA: TGTGCTAGTGGTTTGGCGGGGATTCAGCCCCAGCATTTT.

The V and J genes are TRBV18 and TRBJ2-7, with a possible D match to TRBD1 (5 bases). With 1 base removed from V and 0 bases from J, the gap between germline ends came to 13 bases. CDR1 and CDR2 from the germline V gene are KGHSH and LQKENI. The CDR3 totals 16 residues. CDR3 nucleotides: TGTGCCAGCTCACCACGGCAGGGAAGGAGCTCCTACGAGCAGTACTTC. It specifies CASSPRQGRSSYEQYF.

The chain links TRBV28 to TRBJ1-1; a weak D match, TRBD1 (5 bases). Germline V gene sequence: CDR1 MDHEN, CDR2 SYDVKM. The CDR3 contains 13 residues. Trimming removed 8 bases at V and 9 bases at J, with 19 bases between. The CDR3 sequence: CASLTFRGGQAFF. In nucleotides, the CDR3 is TGTGCCAGCTTAACTTTTCGGGGGGGACAAGCTTTCTTT.

J is TRBJ2-7 and V is TRBV18, with 12 positions matching TRBD2. This CDR3 is 15 amino acids long. The trim removed 3 bases at V and 5 bases at J, leaving 5 bases unmatched. Looked up from germline, CDR1 is KGHSH and CDR2 is LQKENI. DNA of the CDR3: TGTGCCAGCTCACCCGGACTAGCGGGAAGCCACGAGCAGTACTTC. Its translation: CASSPGLAGSHEQYF.

V usage is TRBV19 and J usage is TRBJ1-2; 7 nucleotides match TRBD1. The germline V gene has CDR1 LNHDA and CDR2 SQIVND (reference sequence). This CDR3 spans 15 amino acids. The junction had 6 bases not matched to a gene; V was cut back by 4 bases and J by 1 base. CDR3 loop: CASSNRGLLNYGYTF. For the CDR3, the DNA is TGTGCCAGTAGTAATAGGGGGCTCCTTAACTATGGCTACACCTTC.

The gene calls are TRBV6-1 and TRBJ1-4, with 9 bases matching TRBD1. This CDR3 has 16 residues. The ends lost 4 bases at V and 8 bases at J; junction bases unmatched: 11. Germline V CDR1 and CDR2: MNHNS, SASEGT. CDR3 DNA: TGTGCCAGCAGTGTACCATCCATGACAGGGGGGGAAAAACTGTTTTTT. Translating gives CASSVPSMTGGEKLFF.